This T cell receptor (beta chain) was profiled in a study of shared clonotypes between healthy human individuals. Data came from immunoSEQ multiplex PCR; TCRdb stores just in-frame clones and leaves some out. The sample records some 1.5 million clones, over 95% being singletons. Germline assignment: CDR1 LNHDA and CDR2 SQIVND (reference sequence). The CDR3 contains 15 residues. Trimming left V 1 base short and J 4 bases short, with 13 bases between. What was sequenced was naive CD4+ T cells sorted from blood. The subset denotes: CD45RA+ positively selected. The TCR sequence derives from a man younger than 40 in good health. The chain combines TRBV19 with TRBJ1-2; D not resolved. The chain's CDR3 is CASSIVILRVYGYTF. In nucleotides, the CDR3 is TGTGCCAGTAGTATAGTCATCCTCCGAGTCTATGGCTACACCTTC.